What follows are 30 T cell receptor beta chains derived from one specimen sequenced in a study of siplizumab effects on memory and regulatory T cells. Here immunoSEQ multiplex PCR was the method, and the copy in TCRdb shows in-frame clones only, minus some. The repertoire holds some 87,000 clones, with 75% to 90% as singletons. The source material was CD4+ T cells sorted from blood. The receptors derive from a human donor in good health.

The V call is TRBV5-1, the J call TRBJ2-7; TRBD1 matches at 9 bases. The CDR3 loop spans 14 amino acids. The V and J ends lost 5 bases and 0 bases, in that order; junction bases with no gene match: 3. Germline assignment: CDR1 SGHRS and CDR2 YFSETQ. The CDR3, as DNA: TGCGCCAGCAGATGGGGACAGGGCTCCTACGAGCAGTACTTC. Translation gives CASRWGQGSYEQYF.

J is TRBJ1-4 and V is TRBV6-6; TRBD1 matches at 7 bases. CDR3 length: 15 residues. Germline V gene data show CDR1 as MNHNY and CDR2 as SVGAGI (reference sequence). J was trimmed by 5 bases and V by 5 bases; bases with no gene match: 8. CDR3 sequence (DNA): TGTGCCAGCAGTCCGACAGGGATGGTAAATGAAAAACTGTTTTTT. This translates into CASSPTGMVNEKLFF.

This sequence joins TRBV15 and TRBJ2-5; the D call may be TRBD1 or TRBD2 (5 bases each). Germline V lookup: CDR1 LNHNV, CDR2 YYDKDF (reference sequence). Trimming cost V 1 base and J 5 bases, with 17 bases left between them. The CDR3 is 16 residues long. The CDR3 DNA reads TGTGCCACCAGCAGAGTAGGGACCCCTGGTTTGGAGACCCAGTACTTC. This codes for CATSRVGTPGLETQYF. Using reference TRBV15 and TRBJ2-5 for the parts outside the CDR3, the full variable domain is DAMVIQNPRYQVTQFGKPVTLSCSQTLNHNVMYWYQQKSSQAPKLLFHYYDKDFNNEADTPDNFQSRRPNTSFCFLDIRSPGLGDTAMYLCATSRVGTPGLETQYFGPGTRLLVL.

This chain connects TRBV30 to TRBJ1-4; weak D call: TRBD1 (5 bases). Looked up from germline, CDR1 is GTSNPN and CDR2 is SVGIG (reference sequence). The V end lost 4 bases, the J end lost 12 bases, and 12 bases lay between the germline ends. This CDR3 has 11 amino acids. The CDR3 sequence: CAWIGAIELFF. DNA of the CDR3: TGTGCCTGGATTGGGGCGATAGAACTGTTTTTT.

This chain uses TRBV19 with TRBJ2-1; D possibly corresponds to TRBD2 (7 bases). Germline lookup yields CDR1 LNHDA and CDR2 SQIVND (reference sequence). Trimming took 1 base from V and 8 from J, leaving 15 bases between them. This CDR3 region has 15 residues. Here the CDR3 DNA reads TGTGCCAGTAGTATAGGGCGGAGGGGGGGCGATGAGCAGTTCTTC. Translating it yields CASSIGRRGGDEQFF.

The chain is built from TRBV5-1 and TRBJ2-7; the D is unclear. Trimming removed 0 bases from V and 0 bases from J, with 4 bases in between. Looked up from germline, CDR1 is SGHRS and CDR2 is YFSETQ. CDR3 length equals 13 residues. The CDR3 region is CASSLAGSYEQYF. For the CDR3, the DNA is TGCGCCAGCAGCTTGGCGGGCTCCTACGAGCAGTACTTC.

The V call is TRBV19, the J call TRBJ1-6, with TRBD1 as a possible D gene (6 bases). The germline V gene encodes CDR1 LNHDA and CDR2 SQIVND (reference sequence). Trimming stripped 5 bases from V and 7 bases from J, with 6 bases between. The CDR3 length is 12 residues. The CDR3 protein is CASSDRNSPLHF. Here the CDR3 DNA reads TGTGCCAGTAGTGACAGGAATTCACCCCTCCACTTT.

This clone was detected a few times. The V gene is TRBV9, the J gene TRBJ2-7, with D unresolved. CDR3 length: 14 amino acids. Trimming stripped 3 bases from V and 0 bases from J, with 10 bases between. CDR1 and CDR2 from the germline V gene are SGDLS and YYNGEE. The CDR3, as DNA: TGTGCCAGCAGCGCCCGATCTAACTCCTACGAGCAGTACTTC. Amino acid sequence: CASSARSNSYEQYF. Full variable domain (rest looked up from reference TRBV9 and TRBJ2-7): DSGVTQTPKHLITATGQRVTLRCSPRSGDLSVYWYQQSLDQGLQFLIQYYNGEERAKGNILERFSAQQFPDLHSELNLSSLELGDSALYFCASSARSNSYEQYFGPGTRLTVT.

The chain has TRBV7-6 and TRBJ1-1, with 7 bases matching TRBD1. Germline values: CDR1 SGHVS, CDR2 FNYEAQ. CDR3 length equals 17 residues. With V trimmed by 2 bases and J by 4 bases, 13 bases remained unmatched. Written as DNA, the CDR3 is TGTGCCAGCAGCTTAAGGGACAGTGTGAGAGAGGGCACTGAAGCTTTCTTT. Translating gives CASSLRDSVREGTEAFF.

This chain links TRBV25-1 with TRBJ1-6; no clear D gene. CDR1 MGHDK and CDR2 SYGVNS come from the germline V gene. The CDR3 runs 14 residues. Trimming cost V 1 base and J 7 bases, with 8 bases left between them. The CDR3 sequence: CASSEWGKNSPLHF. The CDR3 nucleotides read TGTGCCAGCAGTGAATGGGGTAAAAATTCACCCCTCCACTTT.

This clone was detected a few times. This sample includes further DNA sequences coding for the same CDR3. J is TRBJ2-3 and V is TRBV7-9; a possible D gene is TRBD1 (5 bases). Trimming cost V 5 bases and J 4 bases, with 10 bases left between them. The CDR3 totals 13 residues. Germline V lookup: CDR1 SEHNR, CDR2 FQNEAQ (reference sequence). The CDR3 bases are TGTGCCAGCAGCCCGAAGACAGCAGATACGCAGTATTTT. As protein: CASSPKTADTQYF.

The chain employs TRBV19 and TRBJ1-2; D perhaps matches TRBD1 (6 bases). From germline, CDR1 is LNHDA and CDR2 SQIVND (reference sequence). Trimming cost V 6 bases and J 7 bases, with 12 bases left between them. This CDR3 contains 12 residues. The CDR3 loop is CASSWDKTGYTF. CDR3 DNA: TGTGCCAGTAGCTGGGACAAGACTGGCTACACCTTC. Filled out from reference TRBV19 and TRBJ1-2, the complete variable domain reads DGGITQSPKYLFRKEGQNVTLSCEQNLNHDAMYWYRQDPGQGLRLIYYSQIVNDFQKGDIAEGYSVSREKKESFPLTVTSAQKNPTAFYLCASSWDKTGYTFGSGTRLTVV.

This chain links TRBV28 with TRBJ2-7, with TRBD2 matching 10 bases. V gave up 6 bases and J gave up 0 bases; unmatched junction bases: 8. The CDR3 sequence is 16 residues long. The germline V gene encodes CDR1 MDHEN and CDR2 SYDVKM. The CDR3 DNA sequence: TGTGCCAGCAGGCCCGGACTAGCGGCAAGCTCCTACGAGCAGTACTTC. Protein sequence: CASRPGLAASSYEQYF.

The V call is TRBV19, the J call TRBJ1-2; possibly TRBD1 for D (6 bases). Germline V gene data show CDR1 as LNHDA and CDR2 as SQIVND (reference sequence). This CDR3 has 13 amino acids. Trimming shortened V by 4 bases and J by 5 bases, and 11 bases separated the two germline ends. CDR3 residues: CASSTMDRYGYTF. CDR3 bases: TGTGCCAGTAGTACCATGGACAGATATGGCTACACCTTC.

The chain employs TRBV2 and TRBJ2-1, with a weak D call TRBD2 (5 bases). The CDR3 is 16 amino acids. V lost 7 bases, J lost 7 bases, and 23 bases lay in between. The V gene's germline CDR1 is SNHLY and CDR2 FYNNEI. CDR3 coding DNA: TGTGCCAGCACCCCGGAAAGCGGAGCGTGGAGAAATGAGCAGTTCTTC. Protein: CASTPESGAWRNEQFF.

This sequence joins TRBV18 and TRBJ1-1; the D gene is possibly TRBD1 (5 bases). Between the trimmed V and J ends, which lost 2 bases and 1 base, there was a span of 8 bases. The CDR3 is made up of 14 amino acids. Germline V CDR1 and CDR2: KGHSH, LQKENI. In nucleotides, the CDR3 is TGTGCCAGCTCACCATACCAGGGGAACACTGAAGCTTTCTTT. This codes for CASSPYQGNTEAFF.

The rearrangement uses TRBV7-3 and TRBJ2-1; D possibly corresponds to TRBD1 (5 bases). V was pared by 0 bases and J by 6 bases, with 9 bases between. The V gene's germline CDR1 is SGHTA and CDR2 FQGTGA. The CDR3 is made up of 14 amino acids. CDR3 sequence reads: CASSLTGHTNEQFF. CDR3 bases: TGTGCCAGCAGCTTAACGGGGCACACCAATGAGCAGTTCTTC.

This clone was counted once. This rearrangement joins TRBV2 to TRBJ1-4; 7 positions match TRBD1. Looked up from germline, CDR1 is SNHLY and CDR2 is FYNNEI. Losses at the gene ends were 6 bases for V and 8 bases for J; bases not matched to a gene: 9. The CDR3 is 14 residues long. The CDR3 nucleotides read TGTGCCAGCAGGAGGGGGCAGGGAGAAGAAAAACTGTTTTTT. Translation: CASRRGQGEEKLFF.

This chain joins TRBV27 and TRBJ2-3; D is uncertain. The V end lost 7 bases, the J end lost 2 bases, and 16 bases lay between the germline ends. This CDR3 comprises 15 residues. CDR1 and CDR2 from the germline V gene are MNHEY and SMNVEV (reference sequence). CDR3 in amino acids: CASTKYDGHTDTQYF. For the CDR3, the DNA is TGTGCCAGCACCAAGTATGATGGCCACACAGATACGCAGTATTTT.

V usage is TRBV6-5 and J usage is TRBJ2-2, with TRBD1 matching over 7 bases. CDR3 size: 14 residues. Germline V gene lookup returns CDR1 MNHEY and CDR2 SVGAGI. The trim removed 7 bases at V and 3 bases at J, leaving 5 bases unmatched. CDR3 sequence reads: CASTRGTDTGELFF. The CDR3 DNA is TGTGCCAGCACCAGGGGGACAGACACCGGGGAGCTGTTTTTT.

The rearrangement links TRBV6-1 to TRBJ2-1; D unclear. Per the germline V gene, CDR1 is MNHNS and CDR2 is SASEGT. Between the trimmed V and J ends, which lost 6 bases and 0 bases, there was a span of 9 bases. CDR3 length: 14 amino acids. CDR3 DNA: TGTGCCAGCAGGACTGGATCCTCCTACAATGAGCAGTTCTTC. Translating gives CASRTGSSYNEQFF.

V gene TRBV19 combines with J gene TRBJ1-5; the D is unclear. Per the germline V gene, CDR1 is LNHDA and CDR2 is SQIVND (reference sequence). The V end was cut by 3 bases, the J end by 12 bases, with 18 bases between. There are 14 residues in the CDR3. As DNA, the CDR3 is TGTGCCAGTAGTATGAGGCCGCAGATCGATCTCCAGCATTTT. This codes for CASSMRPQIDLQHF. Together with reference TRBV19 and TRBJ1-5, the CDR3 gives the full variable domain: DGGITQSPKYLFRKEGQNVTLSCEQNLNHDAMYWYRQDPGQGLRLIYYSQIVNDFQKGDIAEGYSVSREKKESFPLTVTSAQKNPTAFYLCASSMRPQIDLQHFGDGTRLSIL.

Of note for this clone: Other nucleotide sequences in the sample specify the same CDR3. The V and J genes are TRBV7-3 and TRBJ2-2; D gene ambiguous. CDR1 is SGHTA, CDR2 FQGTGA, per germline. CDR3 length equals 15 residues. Trimming pared 5 bases from V and 1 base from J, leaving 11 bases between. In DNA, the CDR3 is TGTGCCAGCAGCCCTTCAGCCGTGAACACCGGGGAGCTGTTTTTT. As protein: CASSPSAVNTGELFF.

The V and J genes are TRBV7-8 and TRBJ2-3; 11 nucleotides agree with TRBD2. The V gene's germline CDR1 is SGHVS and CDR2 FQNEAQ. This CDR3 is 17 amino acids long. With 1 base clipped from V and 0 bases from J, the junction kept 3 bases outside the gene matches. CDR3 in amino acids: CASSLDRLAGSTDTQYF. DNA of the CDR3: TGTGCCAGCAGCTTAGATCGACTAGCGGGGAGCACAGATACGCAGTATTTT.

The rearrangement links TRBV7-6 to TRBJ2-5; D uncertain. Deletions cut 1 base from V and 5 bases from J, with 11 bases between. Germline CDR1 SGHVS, CDR2 FNYEAQ. CDR3 length: 14 amino acids. The CDR3 DNA follows: TGTGCCAGCAGCTTAGTTGCCCGGACGGAGACCCAGTACTTC. Amino acid sequence: CASSLVARTETQYF.

The rearrangement joins TRBV30 to TRBJ2-5, with D possibly being TRBD2 (8 bases). Matching the DNA end better, TRBJ2-7 makes the J call doubtful. Germline CDR1 and CDR2: GTSNPN and SVGIG (reference sequence). The CDR3 runs to 19 residues. CDR3 residues: CAWSASGGGNRRKPYEQYF. CDR3 bases: TGTGCCTGGAGTGCCTCGGGAGGGGGCAACAGAAGAAAACCCTACGAGCAGTACTTC.

The chain has TRBV7-2 and TRBJ2-5, with a weak D call TRBD2 (6 bases). Germline V gene data show CDR1 as SGHTA and CDR2 as FQGNSA. The CDR3 extends over 15 amino acids. Trimming took off 1 base at V and 5 bases at J, with 14 bases between the two ends. The CDR3: CASSLGGAGRETQYF. CDR3 in DNA: TGTGCCAGCAGCTTAGGTGGGGCGGGACGGGAGACCCAGTACTTC.

The V gene is TRBV28, the J gene TRBJ1-4; no clear D. Germline lookup yields CDR1 MDHEN and CDR2 SYDVKM. The V and J ends lost 3 bases and 0 bases respectively, with 14 bases between them. This CDR3 region has 17 residues. The DNA of the CDR3 is TGTGCCAGCAGTTTTCGCGGAGGGATCTCAACTAATGAAAAACTGTTTTTT. This translates into CASSFRGGISTNEKLFF.

The chain joins TRBV14 to TRBJ2-5, with a weak D call TRBD2 (5 bases). V was clipped by 2 bases and J by 7 bases, with 11 bases between them. The CDR3 has 13 amino acids. The germline CDR1 and CDR2 sequences are SGHDN and FVKESK. The CDR3 DNA reads TGTGCCAGCAGCCAACGGGGAATTGGGACCCAGTACTTC. Amino acid sequence: CASSQRGIGTQYF.

This clone was detected once. The V gene is TRBV29-1, the J gene TRBJ1-1; D is undetermined. V was cut by 7 bases and J by 0 bases, with 12 bases left in between. The CDR3 totals 13 residues. The germline V gene encodes CDR1 SQVTM and CDR2 ANQGSEA. This CDR3 reads CSAGGVVNTEAFF. The CDR3 DNA reads TGCAGCGCTGGCGGGGTAGTGAACACTGAAGCTTTCTTT.